This TCR beta chain came from a study of molecular identifiers for immune sequencing clone quantification. This clonotype showed up many times. What it binds is not known. Previously reported methods and listed TCR primers produced the bulk TCR libraries. TCRdb analysed the PCR reads with MiXCR anew, one entry per CDR3 protein. The sample consists of approximately 670,000 distinct CDR3 sequences, about 20% of them appearing once. The CDR3 sequence is 20 residues long. Study results and limitations: In naive cells, under 1% of molecules belonged to clones above 20 RNA copies, against over 97% in effector cells. A single cell's spiked Jurkat TCR RNA was reportedly detectable among one million naive cells.

The J gene is TRBJ1-6, the V gene TRBV1; the table assigns TRBD1, which was not confirmed against the DNA. TRBV1 is an annotated pseudogene. The sample consisted of naive CD8+ T cells from blood, with Jurkat cell RNA spiked in. Documented subset: FACS-sorted CD8+CD4-CCR7+CD45RA+ naive T cells. The sequence derives from a human donor in good health. Some libraries in this study had Jurkat cell RNA spiked in. CDR3 sequence (DNA): TGCACCAGCAGCCAAACCGGGACAGAAATTTCGAGCTCCTATAATTCACCCCTCCACTTT. It specifies CTSSQTGTEISSSYNSPLHF.